The rows below give T cell receptor beta chains drawn from one sample of a study of shared clonotypes between healthy human individuals. Method: immunoSEQ multiplex PCR; TCRdb's copy keeps in-frame clones and lacks some. The table records under 1,100,000 clones, more than 75% of them present only once. The specimen was memory CD4+ T cells from PBMCs. The receptors here all came from a young man in good health. Some clones in this sample may be carry-over from other donors' samples. The CDR3 runs from the conserved cysteine through the conserved F or W. Each record gives: V gene, J gene, CDR3 protein.

TRBV11-2	TRBJ1-2	CASSLGPAGPQLGGYTF
TRBV7-3	TRBJ2-7	CASSPTGGSGEQYF
TRBV7-7	TRBJ2-5	CASSFTSGSETQYF
TRBV28	TRBJ1-1	CASSFPRAVLNTEAFF
TRBV19	TRBJ1-5	CASRGSEQPQHF
TRBV5-1	TRBJ2-1	CASSLFGNSYNEQFF
TRBV30	TRBJ2-5	CAWGQGRGETQYF
TRBV27	TRBJ1-4	CASSASWATNEKLFF
TRBV6-6	TRBJ2-7	CASSPVGGLASYEQYF
TRBV12-5	TRBJ1-1	CASGFPSTGAGLNTEAFF
TRBV27	TRBJ2-5	CASSFPRETDQETQYF
TRBV7-2	TRBJ2-1	CASSLGRGRYNEQFF